The following is a T cell receptor beta chain sequence with its context. The sample originates from a study of blood T cell repertoires in COVID-19. Germline CDR1 reads MDHEN; CDR2 reads SYDVKM. V was clipped by 3 bases and J by 2 bases, with 8 bases between them. The CDR3 is 14 amino acids. Method: immunoSEQ multiplex PCR; TCRdb's copy keeps in-frame clones and lacks some. The repertoire has a few hundred thousand clones, about 85% of them found once; the top ten carry 0.75% to 0.95%. The V and J genes are TRBV28 and TRBJ1-5, with a possible D match to TRBD1 (5 bases). The sample consisted of peripheral blood. The sequence was collected from a human donor with COVID-19, enrolled during active disease. The donor label of this sample is uncertain. The CDR3 reads CASSLGGRNQPQHF. DNA of the CDR3: TGTGCCAGCAGTTTGGGGGGTCGCAATCAGCCCCAGCATTTT.